The present T cell receptor beta chain was sequenced within a study of cytomegalovirus exposure and HLA in healthy donors. Study findings and constraints: Later on, a genetic analysis was performed. It linked a missense variant in DCLRE1C with V- and J-gene trimming of TCR beta. Among TCR beta chains of equal frequency, HLA-associated ones were more clonally expanded in a later analysis. Previously analyzed data showed that most TCR beta V segments were productive at a frequency of about 87% or about 30%. Cytomegalovirus association was assigned to 150 to 200 TCR beta chains.

J gave up 1 base and V 5 bases, and 7 bases lay outside the gene matches. Germline CDR1 and CDR2: MNHEY and SMNVEV (reference sequence). The CDR3 runs to 18 residues. This clone appeared a few times. Its specificity is not known. PCR employed 60 Vbeta and 13 Jbeta primers. Produced via immunoSEQ multiplex PCR; TCRdb's table is partial and in-frame only. Of 100,000 to 150,000 clones listed, about 80% are singletons. This receptor was identified in a man aged 25-45 years in good health and CMV-seronegative. This rearrangement joins TRBV27 to TRBJ2-1, with 14 bases identical to TRBD2. Sequences were obtained from PBMCs. In DNA, the CDR3 is TGTGCCAGCAGTCGGGGACTAGCGGGAGTGGGGTCCTACAATGAGCAGTTCTTC. This encodes CASSRGLAGVGSYNEQFF.